This T cell receptor (beta chain) was recorded in a study of blood T cell repertoires in COVID-19. Looking at the study overall: T cells, B-cell-depleted T cells, or PBMCs supplied cDNA or gDNA.

The length of the CDR3 is 13 residues. The V gene's germline CDR1 is SQVTM and CDR2 ANQGSEA. Trimming at V came to 6 bases and at J to 9 bases, leaving 9 bases not matched to a gene. Participants were aged 18 to 89 years, lived in under 25 US areas, and enrolled virtually. Cohort 3 recovery required two negative PCRs, clearance, or symptom resolution. Libraries were prepared by immunoSEQ multiplex PCR; TCRdb keeps only in-frame clonotypes and omits some of them. The sample has roughly 250,000 clones; around 86% are singletons. This TCR was recovered from a woman between 45 and 60 years old who had recovered from COVID-19. The sequenced sample was PBMCs or T cells enriched from blood (not recorded which). The rearrangement joins TRBV29-1 to TRBJ2-7, with 12 nucleotides matching TRBD2. Here the CDR3 DNA reads TGCAGCGTGAGACTAGCGGGAGCTCCGGGGCAGTACTTC. It translates to CSVRLAGAPGQYF.